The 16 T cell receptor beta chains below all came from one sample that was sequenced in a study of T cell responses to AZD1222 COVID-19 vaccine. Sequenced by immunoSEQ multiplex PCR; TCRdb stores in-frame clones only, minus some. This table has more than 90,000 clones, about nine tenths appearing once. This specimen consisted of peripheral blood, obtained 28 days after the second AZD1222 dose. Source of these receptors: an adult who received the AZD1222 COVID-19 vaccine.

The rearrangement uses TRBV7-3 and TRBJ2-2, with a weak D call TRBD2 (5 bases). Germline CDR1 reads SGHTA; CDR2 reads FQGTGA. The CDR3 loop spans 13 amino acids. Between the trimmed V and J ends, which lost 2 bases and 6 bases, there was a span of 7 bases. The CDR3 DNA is TGTGCCAGCAGCTTAGAGGGATCCGGGGAGCTGTTTTTT. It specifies CASSLEGSGELFF.

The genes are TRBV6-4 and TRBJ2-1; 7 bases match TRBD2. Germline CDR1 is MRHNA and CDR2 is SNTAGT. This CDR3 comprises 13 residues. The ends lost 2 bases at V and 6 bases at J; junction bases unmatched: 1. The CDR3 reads CASSDERGNEQFF. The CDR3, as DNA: TGTGCCAGCAGTGACGAGCGGGGCAATGAGCAGTTCTTC.

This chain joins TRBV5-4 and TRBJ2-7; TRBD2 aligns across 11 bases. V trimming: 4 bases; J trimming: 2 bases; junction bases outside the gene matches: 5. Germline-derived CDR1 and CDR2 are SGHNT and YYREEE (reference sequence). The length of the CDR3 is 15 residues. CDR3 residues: CASSQGLAEAYEQYF. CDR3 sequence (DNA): TGTGCCAGCAGCCAGGGACTAGCGGAAGCCTACGAGCAGTACTTC.

The CDR3 here is CSVEVTGNGNQPQHF. The CDR3 nucleotides are TGCAGCGTTGAGGTTACAGGAAATGGCAATCAGCCCCAGCATTTT. The chain recombines TRBV29-1 with TRBJ1-5; a possible D gene is TRBD1 (5 bases). The CDR3 has 15 amino acids. CDR1 is SQVTM, CDR2 ANQGSEA, per germline. The V gene lost 3 bases and the J gene lost 2 bases, with 14 bases spanning the gap.

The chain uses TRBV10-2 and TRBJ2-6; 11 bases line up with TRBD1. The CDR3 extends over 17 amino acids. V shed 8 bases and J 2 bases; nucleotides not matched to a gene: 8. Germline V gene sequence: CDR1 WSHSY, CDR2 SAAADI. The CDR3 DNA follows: TGCGCCAGCCCATCTGGGACAGGGGGTCCTGGGGCCAACGTCCTGACTTTC. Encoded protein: CASPSGTGGPGANVLTF.

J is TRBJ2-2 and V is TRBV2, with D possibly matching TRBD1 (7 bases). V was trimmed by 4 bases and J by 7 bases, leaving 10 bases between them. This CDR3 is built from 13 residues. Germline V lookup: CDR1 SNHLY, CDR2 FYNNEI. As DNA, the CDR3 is TGTGCCAGCAGTGGACAGGGACTCGGGGAGCTGTTTTTT. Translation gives CASSGQGLGELFF.

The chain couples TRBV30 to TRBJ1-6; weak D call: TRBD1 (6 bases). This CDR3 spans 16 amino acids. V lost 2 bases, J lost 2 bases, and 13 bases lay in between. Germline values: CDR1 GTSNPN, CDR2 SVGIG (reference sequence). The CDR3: CAWSSTGYAYNSPLHF. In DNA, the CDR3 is TGTGCCTGGAGTTCAACAGGGTACGCCTATAATTCACCCCTCCACTTT.

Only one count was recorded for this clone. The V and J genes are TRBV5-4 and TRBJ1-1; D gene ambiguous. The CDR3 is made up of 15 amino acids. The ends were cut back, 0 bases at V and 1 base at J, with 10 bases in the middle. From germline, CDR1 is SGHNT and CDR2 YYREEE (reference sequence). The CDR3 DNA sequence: TGTGCCAGCAGCTTGGGGTCTGAGGGGAACACTGAAGCTTTCTTT. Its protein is CASSLGSEGNTEAFF.

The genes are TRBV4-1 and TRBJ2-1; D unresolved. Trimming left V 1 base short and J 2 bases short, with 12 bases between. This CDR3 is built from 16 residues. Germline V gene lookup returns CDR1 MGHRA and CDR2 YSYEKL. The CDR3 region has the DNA TGCGCCAGCAGCCAAGCTCGTCATTTCCCCTACAATGAGCAGTTCTTC. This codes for CASSQARHFPYNEQFF.

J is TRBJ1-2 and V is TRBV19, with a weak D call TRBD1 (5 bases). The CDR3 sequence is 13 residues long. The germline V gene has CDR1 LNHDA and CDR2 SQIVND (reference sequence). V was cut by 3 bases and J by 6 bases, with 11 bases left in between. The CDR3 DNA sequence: TGTGCCAGTAGTATGCGACAGTACGATGGCTACACCTTC. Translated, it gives CASSMRQYDGYTF. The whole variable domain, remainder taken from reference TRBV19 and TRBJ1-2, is DGGITQSPKYLFRKEGQNVTLSCEQNLNHDAMYWYRQDPGQGLRLIYYSQIVNDFQKGDIAEGYSVSREKKESFPLTVTSAQKNPTAFYLCASSMRQYDGYTFGSGTRLTVV.

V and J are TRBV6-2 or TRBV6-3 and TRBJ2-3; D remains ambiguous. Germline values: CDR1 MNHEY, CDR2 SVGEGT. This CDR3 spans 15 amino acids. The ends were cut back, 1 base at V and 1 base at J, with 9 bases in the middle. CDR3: CASSYLRRRTDTQYF. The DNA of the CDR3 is TGTGCCAGCAGTTACTTGAGGCGTCGCACAGATACGCAGTATTTT.

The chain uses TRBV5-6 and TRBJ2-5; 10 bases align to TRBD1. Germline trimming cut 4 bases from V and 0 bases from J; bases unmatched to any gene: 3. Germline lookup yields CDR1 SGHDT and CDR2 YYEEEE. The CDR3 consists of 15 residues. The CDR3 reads CASSAGQGYQETQYF. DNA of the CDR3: TGTGCCAGCAGCGCGGGACAGGGGTACCAAGAGACCCAGTACTTC.

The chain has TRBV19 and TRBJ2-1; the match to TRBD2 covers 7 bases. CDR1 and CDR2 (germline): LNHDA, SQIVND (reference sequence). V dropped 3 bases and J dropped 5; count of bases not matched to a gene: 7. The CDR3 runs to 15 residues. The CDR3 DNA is TGTGCCAGTAGTATCCCAGGGCGGGAGAACAATGAGCAGTTCTTC. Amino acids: CASSIPGRENNEQFF.

The CDR3 reads CASSPDRSQSVKIATNEKLFF. CDR3 bases: TGTGCCAGCTCACCGGACAGGTCCCAGTCCGTAAAAATCGCAACTAATGAAAAACTGTTTTTT. This chain uses TRBV18 with TRBJ1-4; 7 bases are a match to TRBD1. After removal of 3 bases from V and 0 bases from J, the junction contained 19 bases not matched to a gene. This CDR3 contains 21 residues. Germline assignment: CDR1 KGHSH and CDR2 LQKENI.

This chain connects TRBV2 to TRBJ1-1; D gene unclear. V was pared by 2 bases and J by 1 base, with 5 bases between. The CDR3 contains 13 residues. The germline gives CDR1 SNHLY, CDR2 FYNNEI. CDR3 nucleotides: TGTGCCAGCAGTGAATACACGAACACTGAAGCTTTCTTT. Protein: CASSEYTNTEAFF.

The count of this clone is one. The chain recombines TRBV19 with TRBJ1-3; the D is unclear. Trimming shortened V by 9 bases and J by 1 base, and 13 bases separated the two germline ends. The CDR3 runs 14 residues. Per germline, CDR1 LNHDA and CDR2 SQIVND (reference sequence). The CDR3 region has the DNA TGTGCCAGCTCCGCCCGGGTTTCTGGAAACACCATATATTTT. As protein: CASSARVSGNTIYF.